The 26 T cell receptor beta chains below were found in one sample sequenced in a study of beta chain features in type 1 diabetes. Since all of the isolated RNA was reverse transcribed, expressed TCRB transcripts were what got sequenced. Here immunoSEQ multiplex PCR was the method, and the copy in TCRdb shows in-frame clones only, minus some. The sample has hundreds of thousands of clones; roughly 16% are singletons. The sample consisted of naive CD4+ T cells from blood. The receptors were sampled from a woman aged 18-30 years in good health.

This CDR3 reads CASSQVLPGSFYNEQFF. DNA of the CDR3: TGCGCCAGCAGCCAAGTCCTGCCAGGGAGCTTCTACAATGAGCAGTTCTTC. The chain combines TRBV4-1 with TRBJ2-1; D tentatively fits TRBD1 or TRBD2 (5 bases each). Trimming shortened V by 1 base and J by 3 bases, and 16 bases separated the two germline ends. Germline values: CDR1 MGHRA, CDR2 YSYEKL. This CDR3 comprises 17 residues.

This clone was seen more than once but under ten times. The chain employs TRBV6-5 and TRBJ1-1; D uncertain. V was pared by 2 bases and J by 7 bases, with 8 bases between. Germline loops: CDR1 MNHEY, CDR2 SVGAGI. There are 12 residues in the CDR3. The CDR3 coding sequence is TGTGCCAGCAGTTACGGTCTGGGTGAAGCTTTCTTT. Amino acids: CASSYGLGEAFF.

This clone was counted between two and nine times. The CDR3 nucleotides read TGTGCCAGCAGCTTAGCTTCCGGAGCCCCCACGGATACGCAGTATTTT. Its protein is CASSLASGAPTDTQYF. The chain carries TRBV7-9 and TRBJ2-3; D uncertain. The CDR3 length is 16 residues. CDR1 is SEHNR, CDR2 FQNEAQ, per germline (reference sequence). Between the trimmed V and J ends, which lost 0 bases and 6 bases, there was a span of 16 bases.

The CDR3 loop reads CASSHAGTGFYEQYF. DNA for the CDR3: TGTGCCAGCAGTCACGCCGGGACAGGGTTCTACGAGCAGTACTTC. The chain combines TRBV25-1 with TRBJ2-7; 9 positions agree with TRBD1. The CDR3 length is 15 residues. CDR1 MGHDK and CDR2 SYGVNS come from the germline V gene. Germline trimming cut 5 bases from V and 3 bases from J; bases unmatched to any gene: 8.

J is TRBJ1-3 and V is TRBV15; D is undetermined. The CDR3 spans 16 residues. Trimming took off 1 base at V and 0 bases at J, with 10 bases between the two ends. Germline assignment: CDR1 LNHNV and CDR2 YYDKDF (reference sequence). This chain's CDR3 is CATSRAIRYSGNTIYF. In nucleotides, the CDR3 is TGTGCCACCAGCAGAGCCATACGGTACTCTGGAAACACCATATATTTT.

V usage is TRBV10-3 and J usage is TRBJ2-5, with 7 bases fitting TRBD2. The J call is doubtful: the DNA matches TRBJ2-7 better. The germline gives CDR1 ENHRY, CDR2 SYGVKD. The CDR3 has 13 amino acids. The CDR3 DNA is TGTGCCATCGCTAGCGGCGATCCCTACGAGCAGTACTTC. This codes for CAIASGDPYEQYF.

The V gene is TRBV7-8, the J gene TRBJ2-7; D not resolved. The CDR3 extends over 14 amino acids. V was cut by 5 bases and J by 6 bases, with 17 bases left in between. Per germline, CDR1 SGHVS and CDR2 FQNEAQ. For the CDR3, the DNA is TGTGCCAGCAGCACCTTCCAAGGGCGCGGCGAGCAGTACTTC. This translates into CASSTFQGRGEQYF.

This clone appeared a few times. The rearrangement uses TRBV15 and TRBJ1-4, with TRBD1 identical over 7 bases. Germline CDR1 reads LNHNV; CDR2 reads YYDKDF (reference sequence). V lost 5 bases, J lost 8 bases, and 5 bases stayed unmatched. The CDR3 runs 13 residues. CDR3 DNA: TGTGCCACCAGCGGGGGGACAGAAGAAAAACTGTTTTTT. It specifies CATSGGTEEKLFF.

This clone has more than one count but fewer than ten. This chain connects TRBV9 to TRBJ2-5, with D hard to call. There are 15 residues in the CDR3. V shed 4 bases and J shed 2 bases, with 15 bases lying between them. Germline CDR1 and CDR2: SGDLS and YYNGEE. CDR3 residues: CASSRDSTPQETQYF. In DNA form, the CDR3 reads TGTGCCAGCAGCCGTGACTCGACCCCACAAGAGACCCAGTACTTC.

The CDR3 sequence: CASSGPWGNQPQHF. In DNA, the CDR3 is TGTGCCAGCAGTGGCCCGTGGGGCAATCAGCCCCAGCATTTT. The rearrangement joins TRBV25-1 to TRBJ1-5; no firm D call. Trimming stripped 4 bases from V and 2 bases from J, with 9 bases between. Germline V gives CDR1 MGHDK, CDR2 SYGVNS. CDR3 length equals 14 residues.

The sample holds a few counts of this clone. The chain links TRBV28 to TRBJ2-4; 9 nucleotides align to TRBD2. The CDR3 contains 15 residues. CDR1 and CDR2 (germline): MDHEN, SYDVKM. The ends lost 6 bases at V and 0 bases at J; junction bases unmatched: 3. Here the CDR3 DNA reads TGTGCCAGCAGCGCTAGCGGGGTAGCCAAAAACATTCAGTACTTC. It is translated as CASSASGVAKNIQYF.

This clone occurred a few times. This chain links TRBV11-2 with TRBJ2-7; no reliable D call. V shed 4 bases and J shed 7 bases, with 11 bases lying between them. Germline V lookup: CDR1 SGHAT, CDR2 FQNNGV. This CDR3 has 12 residues. DNA of the CDR3: TGTGCCAGCAGCTCTCCGTTGAGTGAGCAGTACTTC. Its protein is CASSSPLSEQYF.

This clone turned up a few times. This chain links TRBV19 with TRBJ1-1; D call uncertain. Germline V gives CDR1 LNHDA, CDR2 SQIVND (reference sequence). Trimming cost V 5 bases and J 4 bases, with 14 bases left between them. CDR3 length: 14 amino acids. The CDR3 region is CASSSVGFVTEAFF. In DNA form, the CDR3 reads TGTGCCAGTAGTTCAGTAGGGTTCGTCACTGAAGCTTTCTTT.

The V gene is TRBV18, the J gene TRBJ2-2, with a weak D call TRBD1 (5 bases). Between the trimmed V and J ends, which lost 1 base and 2 bases, there was a span of 11 bases. Germline CDR1 KGHSH, CDR2 LQKENI. This CDR3 has 16 residues. CDR3 in amino acids: CASSPQFQGNTGELFF. The CDR3 DNA reads TGTGCCAGCTCACCACAGTTTCAGGGAAACACCGGGGAGCTGTTTTTT.

A few counts support this clone. The chain has TRBV5-1 and TRBJ1-2; 7 bases fit TRBD1. The V segment lost 3 bases and the J segment 4 bases; nucleotides outside the gene matches: 9. The CDR3 is 15 amino acids. Looked up from germline, CDR1 is SGHRS and CDR2 is YFSETQ. The CDR3 sequence: CASSWADRATYGYTF. The CDR3 region has the DNA TGCGCCAGCAGCTGGGCCGACAGGGCAACCTATGGCTACACCTTC.

This clone came up a few times. The V call is TRBV5-1, the J call TRBJ2-3; no clear D gene. Trimming cost V 2 bases and J 0 bases, with 7 bases left between them. The CDR3 has 14 amino acids. The germline V gene encodes CDR1 SGHRS and CDR2 YFSETQ. For the CDR3, the DNA is TGCGCCAGCAGCTTATCCACTAGCACAGATACGCAGTATTTT. It codes for CASSLSTSTDTQYF.

A few counts support this clone. This chain connects TRBV7-2 to TRBJ1-5; no firm D call. The germline V and J ends were trimmed by 3 bases and 0 bases, with 9 bases remaining between them. Germline CDR1 SGHTA, CDR2 FQGNSA. CDR3 size: 15 residues. For the CDR3, the DNA is TGTGCCAGCAGCTTCGACATCGTTAGCAATCAGCCCCAGCATTTT. It is translated as CASSFDIVSNQPQHF. Supplemented by reference TRBV7-2 and TRBJ1-5, the full variable domain reads GAGVSQSPSNKVTEKGKDVELRCDPISGHTALYWYRQSLGQGLEFLIYFQGNSAPDKSGLPSDRFSAERTGGSVSTLTIQRTQQEDSAVYLCASSFDIVSNQPQHFGDGTRLSIL.

The V gene is TRBV27, the J gene TRBJ2-1; 8 nucleotides line up with TRBD2. CDR1 is MNHEY and CDR2 is SMNVEV in the germline V gene (reference sequence). CDR3 length: 15 residues. With 4 bases clipped from V and 0 bases from J, the junction kept 2 bases outside the gene matches. Here the CDR3 DNA reads TGTGCCAGCAGTTCCGGGAGGGCCTCCTACAATGAGCAGTTCTTC. This sequence encodes CASSSGRASYNEQFF.

This clone appeared a few times. The J gene is TRBJ2-7, the V gene TRBV27; unclear D gene. The germline V gene has CDR1 MNHEY and CDR2 SMNVEV (reference sequence). The CDR3 loop spans 13 amino acids. Trimming stripped 5 bases from V and 3 bases from J, with 11 bases between. The CDR3 loop reads CASSPRRYYEQYF. The CDR3 nucleotides read TGTGCCAGCAGTCCGCGGAGATACTACGAGCAGTACTTC.

This clone was seen only a few times. The genes are TRBV21-1 and TRBJ2-5; the DNA was not used to check the table's D call, TRBD1. TRBV21-1 is a listed pseudogene. The CDR3 consists of 17 residues. The CDR3 region has the DNA TGTGCCAGCAGCAAAGTGGGACAGGGTCGTTTTAAAGAGACCCAGTACTTC. Protein: CASSKVGQGRFKETQYF.

The chain carries TRBV7-8 and TRBJ2-7; a possible D gene is TRBD1 (6 bases). Trimming shortened V by 5 bases and J by 3 bases, and 17 bases separated the two germline ends. The germline V gene encodes CDR1 SGHVS and CDR2 FQNEAQ. The CDR3 extends over 15 amino acids. The CDR3 sequence: CASSHYRVFSYEQYF. The CDR3 coding sequence is TGTGCCAGCAGCCATTACAGGGTTTTTAGCTACGAGCAGTACTTC. Supplemented by reference TRBV7-8 and TRBJ2-7, the full variable domain reads GAGVSQSPRYKVAKRGQDVALRCDPISGHVSLFWYQQALGQGPEFLTYFQNEAQLDKSGLPSDRFFAERPEGSVSTLKIQRTQQEDSAVYLCASSHYRVFSYEQYFGPGTRLTVT.

The J gene is TRBJ2-7, the V gene TRBV28; unclear D gene. Deletions cut 2 bases from V and 5 bases from J, with 10 bases between. The CDR3 consists of 13 residues. From germline, CDR1 is MDHEN and CDR2 SYDVKM. The CDR3 DNA reads as TGTGCCAGCAGTTTAGGGCAAGCTCACGAGCAGTACTTC. It yields the protein CASSLGQAHEQYF.

This chain joins TRBV6-5 and TRBJ2-7, with 8 bases matching TRBD2. This CDR3 region has 15 residues. CDR1 and CDR2 from the germline V gene are MNHEY and SVGAGI. J lost 3 bases, V lost 6 bases, and 10 bases had no gene match. The CDR3 region is CASRSSGHADYEQYF. The CDR3 nucleotides read TGTGCCAGCAGATCTAGCGGGCACGCCGACTACGAGCAGTACTTC.

The chain joins TRBV7-3 to TRBJ2-1, with 12 positions matching TRBD2. V was pared by 4 bases and J by 9 bases, with 4 bases of the junction left unmatched. Germline assignment: CDR1 SGHTA and CDR2 FQGTGA. The CDR3 runs to 14 residues. Here the CDR3 reads CASSSGLAGFEQFF. The CDR3 DNA reads TGTGCCAGCAGCTCGGGACTAGCGGGTTTTGAGCAGTTCTTC.

The chain carries TRBV27 and TRBJ2-5; possibly TRBD1 for D (6 bases). Germline V gene data show CDR1 as MNHEY and CDR2 as SMNVEV (reference sequence). Trimming removed 2 bases at V and 4 bases at J, with 11 bases between. CDR3 length equals 14 residues. As DNA, the CDR3 is TGTGCCAGCAGTTTACTGGACAGAGGAGAGACCCAGTACTTC. Translation: CASSLLDRGETQYF.

The table lists this clone with a few counts. The V call is TRBV2, the J call TRBJ1-2; D remains ambiguous. Between the trimmed V and J ends, which lost 6 bases and 2 bases, there was a span of 19 bases. The CDR3 runs 16 residues. Germline CDR1 is SNHLY and CDR2 is FYNNEI. The CDR3 DNA reads TGTGCCAGCAGAACGCCGGGCCCGCTGTTAAACTATGGCTACACCTTC. Amino acid sequence: CASRTPGPLLNYGYTF.